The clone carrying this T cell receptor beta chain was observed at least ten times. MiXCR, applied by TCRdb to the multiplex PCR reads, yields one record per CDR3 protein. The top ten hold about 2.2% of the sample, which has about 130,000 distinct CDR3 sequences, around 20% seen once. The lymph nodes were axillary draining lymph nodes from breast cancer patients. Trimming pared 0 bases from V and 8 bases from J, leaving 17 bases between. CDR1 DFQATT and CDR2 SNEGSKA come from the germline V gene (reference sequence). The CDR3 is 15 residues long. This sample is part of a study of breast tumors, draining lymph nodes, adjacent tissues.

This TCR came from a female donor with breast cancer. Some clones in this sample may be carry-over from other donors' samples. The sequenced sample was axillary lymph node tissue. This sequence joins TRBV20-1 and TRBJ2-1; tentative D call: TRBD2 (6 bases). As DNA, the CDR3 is TGCAGTGCTAGAGATCTCCAGGGAGGCATCGATGAGCAGTTCTTC. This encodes CSARDLQGGIDEQFF.